The entry below gives a single TCR beta chain sequence along with its context. Its antigen remains unidentified. Trimming cost V 1 base and J 12 bases, with 10 bases left between them. Germline lookup yields CDR1 MGHRA and CDR2 YSYEKL. The CDR3 has 12 amino acids. The data stem from a study of T cell responses to AZD1222 COVID-19 vaccine. General study results and limits: There were mostly white British donors and more females than males, and clonal diversity was possibly underestimated.

TCRdb's copy holds only in-frame clones and misses some; the assay was immunoSEQ multiplex PCR. The data hold approximately 130,000 clones, with 85% observed a single time. This material consisted of peripheral blood, taken 28 days after the second dose of the MenACWY control vaccine. The source is an adult who received the MenACWY meningococcal vaccine as a control. The chain has TRBV4-1 and TRBJ2-4; D not certain. CDR3 in amino acids: CASSQANWCQYF. CDR3 in DNA: TGCGCCAGCAGCCAAGCGAACTGGTGTCAGTACTTC.